This T cell receptor beta chain was captured by sequencing in a study of cytomegalovirus exposure and HLA in healthy donors. PCR amplification relied on 60 Vbeta primers (plus 13 Jbeta primers). TCRdb's copy holds only in-frame clones and misses some; the assay was immunoSEQ multiplex PCR. This sample has some 140,000 clones, with around 80% found just once. The germline gives CDR1 SGHAT, CDR2 FQDESV (reference sequence). The CDR3 is 15 amino acids. V was shortened by 5 bases and J by 0 bases, with 10 bases between the two germline ends. Sequencing was done on a sample of PBMCs. The V gene is TRBV11-1, the J gene TRBJ2-2; D is undetermined. The source of this sequence is a man aged 25-45 years in good health and CMV-seropositive. DNA of the CDR3: TGTGCCAGCAGCGTCACTAACGCGAACACCGGGGAGCTGTTTTTT. It specifies CASSVTNANTGELFF.